This T cell receptor (beta chain) was sequenced for a study of T cells in Graves' hyperthyroidism and ophthalmopathy (dated by TCRdb to between 2019 and 2020). Study-level background: Peripheral blood was collected at initial diagnosis, before any treatment. TCR V-J signatures able to tell the groups apart were searched for in a discovery cohort of 90 to 100 patients, of whom about 40 had Graves' ophthalmopathy and about 60 had stable Graves' hyperthyroidism. An independent validation cohort of under 20 hyperthyroidism patients and roughly 16 patients who later progressed to ophthalmopathy tested prospective prediction of ophthalmopathy. The roughly 94 discovery patients were randomly divided into training and test sets at a 7:3 ratio. Thyroid tissue and blood T-cell repertoires from roughly 6 Graves' hyperthyroidism patients were also compared in the study. Once sampling was done, hyperthyroidism patients were given methimazole at a starting dose of 30 mg daily, whereas ophthalmopathy patients were given high-dose intravenous methylprednisolone. The paper describes TCR Vbeta CDR3 sequencing of 135 peripheral blood samples, made up of around 41 ophthalmopathy patients, approximately 73 hyperthyroidism patients and 17 progressor patients. The investigation overall reported the following: Sample size was not statistically predetermined, and investigators were not blinded to group allocation. In validation, progression to ophthalmopathy was predicted by the model with 55% to 71% sensitivity and 72% to 80% specificity, a median of roughly 6 months before onset. Most expanded thyroid clonotypes (frequency above 0.001) were also detected in blood, suggesting blood repertoires may reflect thyroid immune responses. A 13 V-J signature model separated ophthalmopathy from stable hyperthyroidism, with approximately 87% sensitivity and roughly 82% specificity in cross-validation and 80%/75% in testing.

Of note for this clonotype: The antigen it recognizes is unknown. The input lacks base qualities; no much larger clone sits a single base away.

Hyperthyroidism patients were newly diagnosed, had a disease duration of under 2 months, and were aged 18 to 65 years. The study excluded patients with uncontrolled infections, other autoimmune diseases, pregnancy or lactation. Diagnoses were established on the basis of clinical symptoms, serum thyroxine and TRAb, thyroid ultrasound, and orbital computed tomography. Blood from progressor patients was collected at the time of first diagnosis with hyperthyroidism, before any ophthalmopathy symptoms had appeared. PBMCs were separated from 7.5 to 10 ml of fresh peripheral blood using Ficoll-Paque density gradient centrifugation. Patients classed as progressors first received a Graves' hyperthyroidism diagnosis and then went on to develop ophthalmopathy during follow-up. Total RNA was extracted with Trizol reagent, and quality was checked on an Agilent 2100 Bioanalyzer. The TCR beta CDR3 regions were amplified from the RNA transcripts. For the first round of RT-PCR on the TCR CDR3, the HTBI primer set was used together with the Qiagen OneStep RT-PCR kit. A second multiplex PCR round built the libraries, followed by size selection and purification. Sequencing of the libraries was done on an Illumina HiSeq2000 using paired-end 100 bp reads. Per the source publication's procedure: SOAPnuke was used to process the raw data, with reads discarded if the reads contained adapters or uncalled bases, had a mean Phred below 15, or lacked an exact constant-primer or identifier match. High-quality paired reads were merged with COPE v1.2.5, and unique nucleotide sequences were defined as clonotypes. MiTCR v1.1 was used to align clonotypes to the IMGT TRBV, TRBD and TRBJ reference segments. Only V-J combinations with frequency above 0.0001, covering about 99% of repertoires, were analysed. A TCS score was defined as the ratio of F50 (clonal expansion) to E x V (chaos), with BLOSUM62-based TCRdist applied between CDR3 peptides within each V-J. Welch's t-statistics and random forest reduced around 510 V-J features to fewer than 15, which were used in a naive Bayes classifier (R e1071). The public reads were reprocessed in TCRdb via fastp at Q25 and MiXCR, keeping in-frame beta chains. Duplicate CDR3 protein sequences are folded into a single record with the most common DNA and genes. Clone size and V and J calls follow TCRdb, not the original study. Present in this sample are more than 350,000 distinct CDR3 sequences, approximately 17% of which were seen just once. The top ten constitute 30% to 40% of the sample.

From the cysteine through the phenylalanine, the CDR3 covers 13 amino acids. Kept here is only the CDR3 DNA, which spans 39 bases and is read in frame from base 1. Trimming at the junction amounts to 5 bases on V and 1 base on J, and the germline ends lie 8 bases apart. CDR1 and CDR2 were assigned from the germline V gene (reference sequence) as LNHDA and SQIVND. The sample was blood. This sequence originates from a woman in her thirties with Graves' hyperthyroidism that later progressed to Graves' ophthalmopathy. The rearrangement combines TRBV19 with TRBJ1-1; a confident D gene designation cannot be given. This receptor has the CDR3 CASSVNKNTEAFF. At the DNA level, the sequence is TGTGCCAGTAGTGTGAACAAGAACACTGAAGCTTTCTTT. The CDR3 plus the reference TRBV19 and TRBJ1-1 genes for the other parts give the full variable domain: DGGITQSPKYLFRKEGQNVTLSCEQNLNHDAMYWYRQDPGQGLRLIYYSQIVNDFQKGDIAEGYSVSREKKESFPLTVTSAQKNPTAFYLCASSVNKNTEAFFGQGTRLTVV.